This is a list of T cell receptor beta chains from one sample in a study of T cell changes during pregnancy in multiple sclerosis. Clones were sequenced by immunoSEQ multiplex PCR, and TCRdb holds only the in-frame ones, with some missing. The sample shows roughly 100,000 clones, 92% of them seen only once. The source material was peripheral blood, sampled after pregnancy. The receptors come from a female donor with multiple sclerosis, enrolled in a pregnancy study. CDR3s include the opening cysteine and the closing phenylalanine or tryptophan. D genes are given only for firm matches. Expanded clones get a size class; other rows say once, few or many, or leave the size out.

D gene	clone size	V gene	J gene	CDR3 protein	CDR3 DNA
-	few	TRBV18	TRBJ1-2	CASSPLDIYGYTF	TGTGCCAGCTCACCGCTGGACATCTATGGCTACACCTTC
TRBD1	-	TRBV9	TRBJ1-5	CASSFGQGTGQPQHF	TGTGCCAGCAGCTTTGGACAGGGGACGGGGCAGCCCCAGCATTTT
TRBD1	-	TRBV5-1	TRBJ1-1	CASSLGQGVNTEAFF	TGCGCCAGCAGCTTGGGTCAGGGGGTGAACACTGAAGCTTTCTTT
-	-	TRBV9	TRBJ2-3	CASRRGEFGADTQYF	TGTGCCAGCCGACGGGGAGAGTTTGGCGCAGATACGCAGTATTTT
TRBD1	-	TRBV4-1	TRBJ2-7	CASSQETSPTGGYEQYF	TGCGCCAGCAGCCAAGAAACCTCCCCGACAGGGGGTTACGAGCAGTACTTC
-	-	TRBV7-8	TRBJ2-2	CASSLDRLITGELFF	TGTGCCAGCAGCTTAGATCGACTGATCACCGGGGAGCTGTTTTTT
TRBD1	-	TRBV14	TRBJ2-7	CASSLPGQGSGYEQYF	TGTGCCAGCAGCCTGCCAGGACAGGGGAGCGGCTACGAGCAGTACTTC
TRBD2	-	TRBV19	TRBJ2-1	CASSVTSDEQFF	TGTGCCAGTAGTGTGACTAGCGATGAGCAGTTCTTC
TRBD1	-	TRBV5-1	TRBJ2-2	CASSLAGTGKGELFF	TGCGCCAGCAGCTTGGCCGGGACAGGGAAGGGGGAGCTGTTTTTT
-	-	TRBV19	TRBJ2-2	CASSIMDRINTGELFF	TGTGCCAGTAGTATAATGGACAGAATAAACACCGGGGAGCTGTTTTTT
TRBD2	-	TRBV4-3	TRBJ2-1	CASSQGASGSRNEQFF	TGCGCCAGCAGCCAAGGCGCTAGCGGTTCGCGGAATGAGCAGTTCTTC
-	-	TRBV5-4	TRBJ1-2	CASSLERVGYGYTF	TGTGCCAGCAGCCTGGAGAGGGTTGGGTATGGCTACACCTTC
-	-	TRBV5-1	TRBJ2-5	CASSLAGSRGEETQYF	TGCGCCAGCAGCTTAGCGGGGAGCAGGGGCGAAGAGACCCAGTACTTC
TRBD2	-	TRBV5-1	TRBJ2-1	CASSTTAGGDEQFF	TGCGCCAGCAGCACGACGGCGGGGGGGGATGAGCAGTTCTTC
-	-	TRBV2	TRBJ2-3	CASSDAGAATDTQYF	TGTGCCAGCAGTGATGCGGGGGCCGCCACAGATACGCAGTATTTT
-	-	TRBV28	TRBJ2-6	CASSAPLPSGANVLTF	TGTGCCAGCAGTGCTCCACTCCCCTCTGGGGCCAACGTCCTGACTTTC
TRBD1	-	TRBV7-8	TRBJ2-4	CASSLIGDRADKAKNIQYF	TGTGCCAGCAGCTTAATAGGGGACAGGGCTGACAAAGCCAAAAACATTCAGTACTTC
TRBD1	-	TRBV4-1	TRBJ1-2	CASSGTGTGGHGYTF	TGCGCCAGCAGCGGCACCGGGACAGGCGGTCATGGCTACACCTTC
-	-	TRBV7-2	TRBJ2-7	CASSSQYEQYF	TGTGCCAGCAGTTCACAGTACGAGCAGTACTTC
TRBD1	once	TRBV10-2	TRBJ2-1	CASSRGQGAVEQFF	TGCGCCAGCAGTAGGGGACAGGGGGCGGTTGAGCAGTTCTTC
-	-	TRBV5-1	TRBJ2-1	CASSLGRAREQFF	TGCGCCAGCAGCTTGGGGAGGGCACGAGAGCAGTTCTTC
TRBD2	-	TRBV27	TRBJ2-1	CASSMGLAEFF	TGTGCCAGCAGCATGGGACTAGCGGAGTTCTTC
-	-	TRBV7-6	TRBJ1-2	CASSLARRGGLDGYTF	TGTGCCAGCAGCTTAGCGCGTAGGGGAGGCCTCGATGGCTACACCTTC
-	-	TRBV2	TRBJ2-3	CASSDVGGQDTQYF	TGTGCCAGCAGTGACGTGGGGGGGCAAGATACGCAGTATTTT
TRBD1	-	TRBV6-1	TRBJ2-3	CASSRDRGKDTQYF	TGTGCCAGCAGCCGGGACAGGGGAAAAGATACGCAGTATTTT
-	once	TRBV7-2	TRBJ1-3	CASSATFEGNTIYF	TGTGCCAGCAGCGCCACATTTGAAGGAAACACCATATATTTT
-	-	TRBV13	TRBJ2-7	CASSSSTSPLGVAEQYF	TGTGCCAGCAGCTCGTCGACTAGTCCCCTTGGGGTCGCCGAGCAGTACTTC
-	-	TRBV18	TRBJ1-4	CASSGSLDEKLFF	TGTGCCAGCTCAGGGAGTTTGGATGAAAAACTGTTTTTT
TRBD2	-	TRBV13	TRBJ2-5	CASSFSGGEETQYF	TGTGCCAGCAGCTTTAGCGGGGGTGAAGAGACCCAGTACTTC